A selection of T cell receptor beta chains follows, all from one sample in a study of T cell repertoires in MIS-A myocarditis. TCRdb's table, derived via immunoSEQ multiplex PCR, lists solely in-frame clones and lacks some. The sample lists about 10,000 clones, around 89% seen once, with just over 2% in the top ten. The material sequenced was thoracic lymph node tissue obtained at autopsy. The origin of the receptors is a man aged 18 to 29 with fulminant myocarditis from multisystem inflammatory syndrome in adults (MIS-A) after COVID-19. CDR3s include the opening cysteine and the closing phenylalanine or tryptophan. D genes are given only for firm matches. Rows give clone size only sometimes, using once, few, many, or a class for an expanded clone.

clone_size d_call j_call v_call cdr3_aa cdr3_nt
. TRBD1 TRBJ1-2 TRBV7-9 CASSPGQGGYGYTF TGTGCCAGCAGCCCGGGACAGGGCGGCTATGGCTACACCTTC
. . TRBJ1-4 TRBV19 CASSNYGASNEKLFF TGTGCCAGTAGTAATTATGGCGCCAGCAATGAAAAACTGTTTTTT
. TRBD1 TRBJ1-2 TRBV29-1 CSVELGQGNGYTF TGCAGCGTTGAGCTCGGACAGGGGAATGGCTACACCTTC
. . TRBJ2-3 TRBV29-1 CSVPDFTDTQYF TGCAGCGTCCCGGACTTCACAGATACGCAGTATTTT
. . TRBJ1-1 TRBV4-2 CASSPRANTEAFF TGTGCCAGCAGCCCCAGGGCGAACACTGAAGCTTTCTTT
. TRBD2 TRBJ2-5 TRBV7-8 CASTTRGTSGEQETQYF TGTGCCAGCACCACCAGGGGGACTAGCGGGGAACAAGAGACCCAGTACTTC
. TRBD1 TRBJ2-7 TRBV29-1 CSTGQGEDEQYF TGCAGCACCGGACAGGGGGAGGACGAGCAGTACTTC
. TRBD1 TRBJ1-1 TRBV19 CASSIVAGGLRTEAFF TGTGCCAGTAGTATAGTCGCAGGGGGCCTAAGAACTGAAGCTTTCTTT
. . TRBJ2-3 TRBV9 CASSVASTDTQYF TGTGCCAGCAGCGTAGCGAGCACAGATACGCAGTATTTT
. . TRBJ2-1 TRBV9 CASSVGGARNEQFF TGTGCCAGCAGCGTAGGGGGGGCGCGCAATGAGCAGTTCTTC
. . TRBJ2-7 TRBV4-1 CASRAFLGVAGEQYF TGCGCCAGCAGGGCTTTTCTTGGGGTTGCCGGCGAGCAGTACTTC
. . TRBJ2-1 TRBV4-1 CASSQETRFYNEQFF TGCGCCAGCAGCCAAGAGACCAGATTCTACAATGAGCAGTTCTTC
. TRBD1 TRBJ1-5 TRBV18 CASSPRRQGAESNQPQHF TGTGCCAGCTCACCTCGCAGACAGGGGGCGGAGAGCAATCAGCCCCAGCATTTT
. . TRBJ1-2 TRBV7-2 CASSLLPTSNYGYTF TGTGCCAGCAGCTTATTACCGACCTCTAACTATGGCTACACCTTC
. . TRBJ2-7 TRBV27 CASSLKVGAYEQYF TGTGCCAGCAGCCTAAAGGTCGGGGCCTACGAGCAGTACTTC
. . TRBJ1-2 TRBV27 CASSLGGSYGYTF TGTGCCAGCAGTTTGGGGGGCAGCTATGGCTACACCTTC
. . TRBJ1-3 TRBV7-2 CASSLRGSGNTIYF TGTGCCAGCAGCCTTAGGGGTTCTGGAAACACCATATATTTT
. . TRBJ1-1 TRBV4-3 CASSQDNRDTEAFF TGCGCCAGCAGCCAAGATAACAGGGACACTGAAGCTTTCTTT
. . TRBJ2-2 TRBV24-1 CATSDQDSNTGELFF TGTGCCACCAGTGACCAGGACAGTAACACCGGGGAGCTGTTTTTT
. . TRBJ2-6 TRBV27 CASSQRGSGANVLTF TGTGCCAGCAGCCAGAGGGGCTCTGGGGCCAACGTCCTGACTTTC
. . TRBJ1-2 TRBV29-1 CSVYRDTGTGYTF TGCAGCGTCTATAGGGACACAGGGACCGGCTACACCTTC
. TRBD2 TRBJ2-1 TRBV6-4 CASSDSAGGPHEQFF TGTGCCAGCAGTGACTCGGCGGGGGGGCCTCATGAGCAGTTCTTC
. TRBD1 TRBJ2-6 TRBV10-3 CAILSGTGNSGANVLTF TGTGCCATACTATCCGGGACAGGAAACTCTGGGGCCAACGTCCTGACTTTC
. . TRBJ2-7 TRBV10-3 CAIMGGRGYEQYF TGTGCCATCATGGGCGGAAGAGGCTACGAGCAGTACTTC
. . TRBJ2-2 TRBV7-9 CASSLGAKTSTGELFF TGTGCCAGCAGCTTGGGAGCTAAAACGAGCACCGGGGAGCTGTTTTTT
. TRBD1 TRBJ2-7 TRBV6-6 CASRDRGIYEQYF TGTGCCAGCAGGGACAGGGGGATCTACGAGCAGTACTTC
. . TRBJ2-7 TRBV2 CASSESAGTKREQYF TGTGCCAGCAGTGAGAGCGCAGGGACCAAGCGGGAGCAGTACTTC
. . TRBJ2-1 TRBV24-1 CATSEWGAYNEQFF TGTGCCACCAGTGAGTGGGGGGCATACAATGAGCAGTTCTTC
. TRBD1 TRBJ1-5 TRBV28 CASSPGTGQPQHF TGTGCCAGCAGTCCCGGGACAGGCCAGCCCCAGCATTTT
. TRBD1 TRBJ2-1 TRBV24-1 CATSDHPGQLVNEQFF TGTGCCACCAGTGATCATCCGGGACAGCTAGTCAATGAGCAGTTCTTC
. . TRBJ1-2 TRBV11-2 CASSPRTGGYTF TGTGCCAGCAGCCCCCGGACCGGTGGCTACACCTTC
. TRBD2 TRBJ2-2 TRBV5-1 CASSSRGVAGANTGELFF TGCGCCAGCAGCTCTCGGGGGGTAGCGGGGGCCAACACCGGGGAGCTGTTTTTT
. . TRBJ2-3 TRBV15 CATSRDSQPRDTQYF TGTGCCACCAGCAGAGATAGCCAGCCTAGGGATACGCAGTATTTT
. . TRBJ2-7 TRBV11-2 CASSLGQPGSHYEQYF TGTGCCAGCAGCTTAGGGCAACCAGGGTCTCACTACGAGCAGTACTTC
. . TRBJ2-6 TRBV6-4 CASSAAYSGANVLTF TGTGCCAGCAGTGCAGCGTACTCTGGGGCCAACGTCCTGACTTTC
. . TRBJ2-4 TRBV2 CASTVVRDSKYF TGTGCCAGCACTGTCGTCAGGGATTCCAAGTACTTC
. . TRBJ2-5 TRBV11-1 CASSLRSSPQETQYF TGTGCCAGCAGCTTAAGGTCCTCTCCCCAAGAGACCCAGTACTTC
once TRBD2 TRBJ2-1 TRBV28 CASNPSGGALYNEQFF TGTGCCAGCAATCCTAGCGGGGGGGCTCTCTACAATGAGCAGTTCTTC
. TRBD1 TRBJ2-5 TRBV7-9 CASSSSGTGRQETQYF TGTGCCAGCAGCTCCTCTGGGACAGGGCGCCAAGAGACCCAGTACTTC
. . TRBJ1-5 TRBV19 CAAGGPQPQHF TGTGCCGCGGGGGGGCCTCAGCCCCAGCATTTT
few . TRBJ1-2 TRBV6-5 CASSYSEDYGYTF TGTGCCAGCAGTTACTCGGAGGACTATGGCTACACCTTC
. . TRBJ1-2 TRBV29-1 CSADPGDGYTF TGCAGCGCCGACCCGGGCGATGGCTACACCTTC
. . TRBJ1-2 TRBV6-5 CASSSFPYGYTF TGTGCCAGCAGCTCCTTCCCTTATGGCTACACCTTC
. . TRBJ1-4 TRBV4-3 CASSAMRQPEKLFF TGCGCCAGCAGCGCCATGAGACAGCCAGAAAAACTGTTTTTT
. TRBD1 TRBJ2-5 TRBV28 CASNPPGQVNQETQYF TGTGCCAGCAACCCTCCGGGACAGGTAAACCAAGAGACCCAGTACTTC
. TRBD2 TRBJ2-1 TRBV18 CASSHPGLADEQFF TGTGCCAGCTCACACCCAGGACTAGCCGATGAGCAGTTCTTC
. TRBD1 TRBJ1-1 TRBV2 CASSEAQRETGSEAFF TGTGCCAGCAGTGAAGCGCAGAGAGAGACAGGGTCTGAAGCTTTCTTT
. TRBD1 TRBJ1-1 TRBV4-2 CASSQGTVNTEAFF TGTGCCAGCAGCCAGGGGACAGTGAACACTGAAGCTTTCTTT
. . TRBJ2-7 TRBV9 CASSPSDYPSYEQYF TGTGCCAGCAGCCCCTCAGACTACCCCTCCTACGAGCAGTACTTC